A single sample is the source of the 15 T cell receptor beta chains below, sequenced in a study of Graves' ophthalmopathy and Graves' hyperthyroidism. Researchers took RNA transcripts and amplified TCR beta CDR3 regions from them. Second-round multiplex PCR came after first-round RT-PCR with HTBI primers. TCRdb processed the multiplex PCR reads anew with MiXCR; each CDR3 protein has one entry. The sample carries about half a million distinct CDR3 sequences, 13% to 15% recorded once. The sequenced sample was blood. These receptors were collected from a woman aged 25 to 39 with Graves' ophthalmopathy.

This clonotype was seen many times. V usage is TRBV10-3 and J usage is TRBJ1-2; D is possibly TRBD1 (6 bases). The germline V and J ends were trimmed by 7 bases and 7 bases, with 13 bases remaining between them. The CDR3 has 12 amino acids. Germline CDR1 reads ENHRY; CDR2 reads SYGVKD. Written as DNA, the CDR3 is TGTGCCATCAAATTGGACAGTGGTGGCTACACCTTC. Its protein product is CAIKLDSGGYTF.

This clonotype has more than one count but fewer than ten. This may arise from a read error, as a much more abundant clone is one base away. The CDR3 loop is CASSPGRIYTEACF. The CDR3 DNA is TGTGCCAGCAGCCCCGGGAGGATCTATACTGAAGCTTGCTTT. The chain combines TRBV6-1 with TRBJ1-1; D gene unclear. From germline, CDR1 is MNHNS and CDR2 SASEGT. This CDR3 contains 14 residues.

There are a few counts of this clonotype. This may stem from a read error, because a much larger clone lies one nucleotide away. The final CDR3 position lacks the conserved phenylalanine or tryptophan, pointing to a likely read error. This chain joins TRBV28 and TRBJ1-5; D ambiguous. Germline values: CDR1 MDHEN, CDR2 SYDVKM. The V and J ends lost 1 base and 4 bases respectively, with 8 bases between them. There are 14 residues in the CDR3. CDR3 protein: CASSLLGRNQPQHL. The DNA of the CDR3 is TGTGCCAGCAGTTTATTGGGCAGGAATCAGCCCCAGCATTTG.

This clonotype was recorded a few times. This chain uses TRBV3-1 with TRBJ2-2; tentatively, D is TRBD1 or TRBD2 (6 bases each). The CDR3 runs to 14 residues. The germline V and J ends were trimmed by 10 bases and 0 bases, with 12 bases remaining between them. CDR1 and CDR2 (germline): LGHDT, YNNKEL (reference sequence). The CDR3 is CAIGGPTNTGELFF. The CDR3 nucleotides read TGTGCCATCGGGGGCCCTACGAACACCGGGGAGCTGTTTTTT. Full variable domain (remainder filled in from reference TRBV3-1 and TRBJ2-2): DTAVSQTPKYLVTQMGNDKSIKCEQNLGHDTMYWYKQDSKKFLKIMFSYNNKELIINETVPNRFSPKSPDKAHLNLHINSLELGDSAVYFCAIGGPTNTGELFFGEGSRLTVL.

This clonotype turned up a few times. The J gene is TRBJ2-7, the V gene TRBV20-1; no reliable D call. V shed 0 bases and J shed 5 bases, with 17 bases lying between them. The germline V gene encodes CDR1 DFQATT and CDR2 SNEGSKA (reference sequence). There are 15 residues in the CDR3. CDR3 coding DNA: TGCAGTGCTAGAGAGGTAGCAGGACCCCGACACGAGCAGTACTTC. It encodes CSAREVAGPRHEQYF.

A word on this clonotype: This sequence may be a read error, since a much larger clone differs from it by one base. The chain has TRBV6-9 and TRBJ1-5; D gene ambiguous. Germline assignment: CDR1 MNHGY and CDR2 SVAAGI. V lost 4 bases and J lost 0, with 10 bases in between. The CDR3 has 15 residues. This chain's CDR3 is CASSLTDVSNQPQHF. The DNA of the CDR3 is TGTGCCAGCAGTTTGACCGATGTTAGCAATCAGCCCCAGCATTTT.

This rearrangement joins TRBV20-1 to TRBJ1-6; tentatively, D is TRBD1 (6 bases). From germline, CDR1 is DFQATT and CDR2 SNEGSKA (reference sequence). This CDR3 has 14 amino acids. V lost 3 bases and J 5 bases, leaving 11 bases between the germline ends. CDR3 DNA sequence: TGCAGTGCTAGTGGGCCAGGGGATAATTCACCCCTCCACTTT. It codes for CSASGPGDNSPLHF.

The chain carries TRBV19 and TRBJ2-6, with TRBD1 matching over 7 bases. The CDR3 is 17 amino acids. The germline V gene has CDR1 LNHDA and CDR2 SQIVND (reference sequence). The trim removed 1 base at V and 2 bases at J, leaving 5 bases unmatched. In DNA, the CDR3 is TGTGCCAGTAGTATAGGACAGGGAAGCCCTGGGGCCAACGTCCTGACTTTC. It yields the protein CASSIGQGSPGANVLTF.

This clonotype was recorded many times. The rearrangement uses TRBV4-2 and TRBJ2-2; 8 nucleotides match TRBD2. CDR3 length equals 18 residues. The trim removed 6 bases at V and 6 bases at J, leaving 18 bases unmatched. Germline CDR1 reads LGHNA; CDR2 reads YNFKEQ. For the CDR3, the DNA is TGTGCCAGCAGTCGAGGCATCAGTAGCGGGACCATGGCCGGGGAGCTGTTTTTT. It encodes CASSRGISSGTMAGELFF.

The chain recombines TRBV6-2 or TRBV6-3 with TRBJ1-1; TRBD1 might be the D (6 bases). CDR1 MNHEY and CDR2 SVGEGT come from the germline V gene. V dropped 3 bases and J dropped 6 bases, with 14 bases sitting between them. The CDR3 has 14 amino acids. In DNA, the CDR3 is TGTGCCAGCAGTTATTGGGGGCGACGCCCTGAAGCTTTCTTT. Protein product: CASSYWGRRPEAFF.

This clonotype was counted ten times or more. The chain combines TRBV6-5 with TRBJ1-5; TRBD1 aligns across 11 bases. CDR3 length equals 19 residues. Germline V gene data show CDR1 as MNHEY and CDR2 as SVGAGI. J gave up 1 base and V 6 bases, and 14 bases lay outside the gene matches. This chain's CDR3 is CASSPPGQGVSGSNQPQHF. The CDR3 DNA sequence: TGTGCCAGCAGCCCTCCGGGACAGGGGGTCAGTGGGAGCAATCAGCCCCAGCATTTT.

This clonotype was picked up many times. The chain is built from TRBV6-1 and TRBJ1-2, with unresolved D. The CDR3 sequence is 13 residues long. Trimming removed 2 bases from V and 5 bases from J, with 9 bases in between. Germline CDR1 and CDR2: MNHNS and SASEGT. CDR3 sequence: CASSERSPYGYTF. For the CDR3, the DNA is TGTGCCAGCAGTGAAAGGAGTCCATATGGCTACACCTTC.

This clonotype was counted many times. V and J are TRBV3-1 and TRBJ1-3, with 8 bases identical to TRBD1. Germline values: CDR1 LGHDT, CDR2 YNNKEL (reference sequence). Losses at the gene ends were 1 base for V and 3 bases for J; bases not matched to a gene: 2. CDR3 length equals 15 residues. This CDR3 reads CASSQGTGFGNTIYF. In DNA form, the CDR3 reads TGTGCCAGCAGCCAAGGGACAGGGTTTGGAAACACCATATATTTT.

This clonotype was seen repeatedly, ten times or more. The chain carries TRBV6-1 and TRBJ1-1, with D possibly TRBD1 on 5 matching bases. The CDR3 totals 12 residues. V shed 9 bases and J shed 5 bases, with 13 bases lying between them. CDR1 and CDR2 from the germline V gene are MNHNS and SASEGT. Here the CDR3 reads CASQGGGTEAFF. DNA of the CDR3: TGTGCCAGTCAGGGAGGTGGGACTGAAGCTTTCTTT.

In this sample, this clonotype turned up many times. The chain joins TRBV28 to TRBJ1-1; D perhaps matches TRBD1 (6 bases). V was pared by 4 bases and J by 6 bases, with 18 bases between. Germline CDR1 and CDR2: MDHEN and SYDVKM. The CDR3 spans 15 residues. The CDR3 bases are TGTGCCAGCAGTTGGGACAACGACTTCTACGCTGAAGCTTTCTTT. Its translation is CASSWDNDFYAEAFF.